This TCR beta chain originates from a study of cytomegalovirus exposure and HLA in healthy donors. Whole-study findings and limits: Despite most TCR sequences being rare, some public TCRs occurred in many donors. With DRB1 most and HLA-C fewest, TCR association rates differed between HLA loci in a later analysis.

With 60 Vbeta and 13 Jbeta primers, the PCR was carried out. As handled by the study authors: Tens of millions of unique TCR beta chains, about 11 million of them shared, were counted by a later analysis. Measured with immunoSEQ multiplex PCR; TCRdb has only the in-frame clones, and not every one. V and J calls and clone size follow that table, whereas D and trimming were derived from the DNA. This sample carries 100,000 or so clones, around 85% of them seen once, and the ten largest clones take about 3.8%. About this clone itself: Its antigen is unidentified.

What was sequenced was PBMCs. The sequence derives from a man between 25 and 39 years old in good health and CMV-seronegative.

CDR3 bases: TGTGCCAGCAGCTCGACTAGCGGGAGATACGAGCAGTACTTC. Protein product: CASSSTSGRYEQYF. This sequence joins TRBV11-2 and TRBJ2-7; 12 positions agree with TRBD2. CDR1 SGHAT and CDR2 FQNNGV come from the germline V gene. V was clipped by 4 bases and J by 4 bases; unmatched bases: 2. The CDR3 loop spans 14 amino acids.